This T cell receptor beta chain was profiled in a study of T cells after yellow fever vaccination. Study-wide findings and caveats: Researchers cautioned that FACS-sorted repertoires could harbor abundant clonotypes contaminating from the bulk population.

Germline assignment: CDR1 SQVTM and CDR2 ANQGSEA. V lost 6 bases and J lost 1, with 11 bases in between. CDR3 size: 13 residues. This clonotype was observed many times. Its specificity is not known. TCRdb recomputed calls from the 5' RACE reads with MiXCR, one row per CDR3 protein. The sample has about 240,000 distinct CDR3 sequences; around 3.5% are singletons. The J gene is TRBJ2-3, the V gene TRBV29-1, with a tentative D call TRBD2 (6 bases). The sample consisted of PBMCs, taken 15 days after the yellow fever booster vaccination. This TCR came from a man younger than 35 who received the YFV17D yellow fever vaccine. CDR3: CSVARGGTDTQYF. The CDR3 DNA is TGCAGCGTCGCCCGCGGGGGCACAGATACGCAGTATTTT.